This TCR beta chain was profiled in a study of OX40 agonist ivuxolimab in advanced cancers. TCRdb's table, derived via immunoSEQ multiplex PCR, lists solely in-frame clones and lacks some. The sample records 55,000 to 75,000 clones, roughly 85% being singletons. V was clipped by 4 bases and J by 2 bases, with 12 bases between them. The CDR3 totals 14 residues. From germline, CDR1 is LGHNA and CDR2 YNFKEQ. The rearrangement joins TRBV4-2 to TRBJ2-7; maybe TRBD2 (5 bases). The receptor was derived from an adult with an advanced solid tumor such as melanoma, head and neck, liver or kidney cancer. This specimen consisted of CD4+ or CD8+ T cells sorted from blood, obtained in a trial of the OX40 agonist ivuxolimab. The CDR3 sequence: CASSPRTRAYEQYF. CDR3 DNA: TGTGCCAGCAGCCCCCGAACTAGAGCCTACGAGCAGTACTTC.